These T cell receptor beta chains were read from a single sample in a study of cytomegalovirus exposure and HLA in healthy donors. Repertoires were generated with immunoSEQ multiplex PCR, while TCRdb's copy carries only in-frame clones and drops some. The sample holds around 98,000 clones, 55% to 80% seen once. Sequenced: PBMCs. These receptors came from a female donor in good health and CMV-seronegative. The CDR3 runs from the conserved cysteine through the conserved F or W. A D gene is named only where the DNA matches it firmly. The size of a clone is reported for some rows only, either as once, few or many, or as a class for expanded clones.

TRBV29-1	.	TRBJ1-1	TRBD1	CSVRDRQGLNTEAFF	TGCAGCGTCCGGGACAGGCAGGGCTTGAACACTGAAGCTTTCTTT
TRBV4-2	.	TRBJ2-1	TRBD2	CASSLAWGSGSSYNEQFF	TGTGCCAGCAGCCTTGCATGGGGTAGCGGGAGCTCCTACAATGAGCAGTTCTTC
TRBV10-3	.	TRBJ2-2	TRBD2	CAIPASSGSTGELFF	TGTGCCATTCCAGCCTCTAGCGGCTCAACCGGGGAGCTGTTTTTT
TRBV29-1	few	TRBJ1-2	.	CSAGSENYGYTF	TGCAGCGCCGGGTCCGAAAACTATGGCTACACCTTC
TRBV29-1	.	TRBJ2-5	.	CSVEGLAQETQYF	TGCAGCGTTGAAGGCCTGGCCCAGGAGACCCAGTACTTC
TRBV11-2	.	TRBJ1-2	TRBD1	CASSLGPTQTGRRYGYTF	TGTGCCAGCAGCTTAGGCCCCACTCAGACAGGGCGGAGGTATGGCTACACCTTC
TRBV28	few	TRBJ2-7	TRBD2	CASSLVGAGASYEQYF	TGTGCCAGCAGTTTAGTCGGCGCGGGAGCTTCCTACGAGCAGTACTTC
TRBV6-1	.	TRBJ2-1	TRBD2	CASSDSSGGSNEQFF	TGTGCCAGCAGTGATTCTAGCGGGGGATCCAATGAGCAGTTCTTC
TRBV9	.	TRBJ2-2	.	CASSSSGAGELFF	TGTGCCAGCAGCTCCTCGGGGGCCGGGGAGCTGTTTTTT
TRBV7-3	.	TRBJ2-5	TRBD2	CASSPAGGRKETQYF	TGTGCCAGCAGCCCAGCGGGGGGTCGGAAAGAGACCCAGTACTTC
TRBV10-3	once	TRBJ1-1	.	CAISVETGKGSNTEAFF	TGTGCCATCAGTGTTGAAACAGGGAAAGGAAGTAACACTGAAGCTTTCTTT
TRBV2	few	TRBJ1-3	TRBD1	CASSGTVSGNTIYF	TGTGCCAGCAGCGGGACAGTATCTGGAAACACCATATATTTT
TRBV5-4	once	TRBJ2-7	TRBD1	CASSVAPGQGTYEQYF	TGTGCCAGCAGCGTGGCTCCGGGACAGGGAACCTACGAGCAGTACTTC
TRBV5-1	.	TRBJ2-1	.	CASSLEGANNEQFF	TGCGCCAGCAGCTTGGAAGGGGCCAACAATGAGCAGTTCTTC
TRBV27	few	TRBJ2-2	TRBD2	CASSFQRGGKNTGELFF	TGTGCCAGCAGTTTTCAGCGGGGGGGCAAGAACACCGGGGAGCTGTTTTTT
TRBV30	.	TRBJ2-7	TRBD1	CAWSPDGTGKVQYF	TGTGCCTGGAGTCCGGACGGGACAGGGAAGGTGCAGTACTTC
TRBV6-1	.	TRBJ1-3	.	CASSPSGSGNTIYF	TGTGCCAGCAGTCCCTCCGGCTCTGGAAACACCATATATTTT
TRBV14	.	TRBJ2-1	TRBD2	CASSQVGRAVGYNEQFF	TGTGCCAGCAGTCAGGTCGGGAGGGCCGTGGGATACAATGAGCAGTTCTTC
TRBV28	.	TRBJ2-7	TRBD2	CASSFPPSGRYEQYF	TGTGCCAGCAGTTTTCCCCCTAGCGGGAGGTACGAGCAGTACTTC
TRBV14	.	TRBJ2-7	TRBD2	CASSHPRGGSYEQYF	TGTGCCAGCAGCCACCCCCGGGGGGGTTCCTACGAGCAGTACTTC
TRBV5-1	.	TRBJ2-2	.	CASSPERGTGELFF	TGCGCCAGCAGCCCAGAGCGTGGGACCGGGGAGCTGTTTTTT
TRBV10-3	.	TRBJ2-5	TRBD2	CATDSGSRETQYF	TGTGCCACCGATAGCGGGAGCAGGGAGACCCAGTACTTC
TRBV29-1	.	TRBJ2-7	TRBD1	CSVLFRDRGSYEQYF	TGCAGCGTCCTTTTCCGGGACAGGGGTTCCTACGAGCAGTACTTC
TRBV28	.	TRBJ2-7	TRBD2	CASSSPGLAYEQYF	TGTGCCAGCAGTTCCCCGGGACTAGCCTACGAGCAGTACTTC
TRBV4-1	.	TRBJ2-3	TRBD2	CASSQDRRGLAGLTDTQYF	TGCGCCAGCAGCCAAGATCGGCGAGGACTAGCGGGACTCACAGATACGCAGTATTTT
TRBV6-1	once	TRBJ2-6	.	CASTPGSGANVLTF	TGTGCCTCCACACCGGGCTCTGGGGCCAACGTCCTGACTTTC
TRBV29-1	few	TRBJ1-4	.	CSAGGDEKLFF	TGCAGCGCCGGAGGGGATGAAAAACTGTTTTTT
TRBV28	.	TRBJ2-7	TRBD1	CASSRIDRGRWYEQYF	TGTGCCAGCAGCCGCATCGACAGGGGGCGGTGGTACGAGCAGTACTTC
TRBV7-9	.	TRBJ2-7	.	CASSFRQAGSNEQYF	TGTGCCAGCAGCTTTCGACAGGCGGGTTCGAACGAGCAGTACTTC
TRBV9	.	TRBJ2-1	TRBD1	CASSVWDSEQFF	TGTGCCAGCAGCGTATGGGACAGTGAGCAGTTCTTC
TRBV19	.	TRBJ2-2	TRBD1	CASIPPGQGWTGELFF	TGTGCCAGTATCCCGCCCGGACAGGGGTGGACCGGGGAGCTGTTTTTT
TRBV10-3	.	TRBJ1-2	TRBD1	CATTSHTTGDGYTF	TGTGCCACCACCTCTCACACGACAGGGGATGGCTACACCTTC
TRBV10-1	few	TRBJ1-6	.	CASSPGPGSSPLHF	TGCGCCAGCAGCCCCGGACCCGGGAGTTCACCCCTCCACTTT
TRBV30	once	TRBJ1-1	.	CAWSSDSHTEAFF	TGTGCCTGGAGTTCGGACAGCCACACTGAAGCTTTCTTT
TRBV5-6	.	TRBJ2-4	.	CASTQDLAKNIQYF	TGTGCCAGCACGCAGGATCTAGCCAAAAACATTCAGTACTTC
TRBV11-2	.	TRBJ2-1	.	CASSLISGNEQFF	TGTGCCAGCAGCTTAATCAGCGGCAATGAGCAGTTCTTC
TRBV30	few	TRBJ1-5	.	CAWSEQSGQPQHF	TGTGCCTGGAGTGAACAATCAGGGCAGCCCCAGCATTTT
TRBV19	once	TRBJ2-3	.	CASTHEHRDGTDTQYF	TGTGCCAGTACTCACGAACACAGGGATGGCACAGATACGCAGTATTTT
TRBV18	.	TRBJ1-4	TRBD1	CASSPKQGAGNEKLFF	TGTGCCAGCTCACCGAAGCAGGGGGCTGGGAATGAAAAACTGTTTTTT
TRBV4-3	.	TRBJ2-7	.	CASSQSGTGNPYEQYF	TGCGCCAGCAGCCAGTCTGGAACGGGAAACCCCTACGAGCAGTACTTC
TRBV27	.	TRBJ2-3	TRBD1	CASSYRDRETDTQYF	TGTGCCAGCAGTTACCGGGACAGGGAAACAGATACGCAGTATTTT
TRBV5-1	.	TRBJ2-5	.	CASSSRRVEETQYF	TGCGCCAGCAGCTCACGCCGGGTCGAAGAGACCCAGTACTTC
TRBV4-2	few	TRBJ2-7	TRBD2	CASSPDSSGGPSQQYF	TGTGCCAGCAGCCCGGACTCTAGCGGGGGGCCTTCGCAGCAGTACTTC
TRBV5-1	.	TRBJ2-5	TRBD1	CASSSKGAGGGLGTQYF	TGCGCCAGCAGCTCCAAGGGTGCAGGGGGTGGATTGGGGACCCAGTACTTC
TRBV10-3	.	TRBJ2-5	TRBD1	CAISLAGQGGETQYF	TGTGCCATCAGTCTGGCGGGACAGGGGGGAGAGACCCAGTACTTC
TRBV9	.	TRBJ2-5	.	CASSVSPQETQYF	TGTGCCAGCAGCGTATCCCCACAAGAGACCCAGTACTTC
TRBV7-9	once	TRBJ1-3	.	CASRDLQGILGNTIYF	TGTGCCAGCAGGGACCTACAGGGAATCCTTGGAAACACCATATATTTT
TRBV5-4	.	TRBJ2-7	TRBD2	CASSLEAGASYEQYF	TGTGCCAGCAGCTTGGAAGCGGGAGCGTCCTACGAGCAGTACTTC
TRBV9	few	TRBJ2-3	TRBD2	CASSASGMADTQYF	TGTGCCAGCAGCGCTAGCGGGATGGCAGATACGCAGTATTTT
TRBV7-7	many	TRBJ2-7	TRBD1	CASSLQGDDEQYF	TGTGCTAGCAGCTTACAGGGGGATGACGAGCAGTACTTC
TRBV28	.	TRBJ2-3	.	CASRRVSTDTQYF	TGTGCCAGCAGGAGGGTAAGCACAGATACGCAGTATTTT